Described below is a single T cell receptor (beta chain) sequence and its context. Its recognized antigen is unknown. The CDR3 ends on some other residue instead of the conserved phenylalanine or tryptophan, so this is likely a read error. The limits of the CDR3 on the DNA are not certain, so only TCRdb's listed CDR3 is given. This specimen belongs to a study of T cells in Graves' hyperthyroidism and ophthalmopathy (dated by TCRdb to between 2018 and 2020). Some background on the complete study: To identify TCR V-J signatures that set the groups apart, the researchers used a discovery cohort of 95 to 100 patients, made up of 40 to 45 with Graves' ophthalmopathy and some 55 with stable Graves' hyperthyroidism. Prospective prediction of ophthalmopathy was tested in an independent validation cohort of some 20 hyperthyroidism patients and 17 patients who later progressed to ophthalmopathy. The 75 to 100 discovery patients were divided at random into training and test sets in a 7:3 ratio. In addition, the study compared T-cell repertoires in thyroid tissue and in blood from several Graves' hyperthyroidism patients. Following sampling, methimazole starting at 30 mg daily was given to hyperthyroidism patients, and high-dose intravenous methylprednisolone was given to ophthalmopathy patients. The paper describes TCR Vbeta CDR3 sequencing of around 140 peripheral blood samples, made up of 43 ophthalmopathy patients, around 78 hyperthyroidism patients and 17 progressor patients. The full study reports these points: In validation, the model predicted progression to ophthalmopathy with about 71% sensitivity and less than 75% specificity, a median of roughly seven months before onset. A model built on a 13 V-J signature distinguished ophthalmopathy from stable hyperthyroidism, reaching 87.88% sensitivity and about 81% specificity in cross-validation and 80%/75% in testing. Sample size was not statistically predetermined, and investigators were not blinded to group allocation. Most expanded thyroid clonotypes (frequency above 0.001) were also detected in blood, a finding suggesting that blood repertoires may reflect thyroid immune responses.

The study excluded patients with uncontrolled infections, other autoimmune diseases, pregnancy or lactation. Diagnoses were established on the basis of clinical symptoms, serum thyroxine and TRAb, thyroid ultrasound, and orbital computed tomography. Total RNA was extracted with Trizol reagent, and quality was checked on an Agilent 2100 Bioanalyzer. TCR beta CDR3 regions were amplified from RNA transcripts. A first-round RT-PCR of the TCR CDR3 used the HTBI primer set with the Qiagen OneStep RT-PCR kit. The libraries were constructed in a second round of multiplex PCR and then size-selected and purified. Sequencing of the libraries was done on an Illumina HiSeq2000 using paired-end 100 bp reads. The authors processed their data as follows. SOAPnuke was used to process the raw data, with reads discarded if the reads contained adapters or uncalled bases, had a mean Phred below 15, or lacked an exact constant-primer or identifier match. COPE v1.2.5 was used to merge high-quality paired reads, and clonotypes were defined as unique nucleotide sequences. MiTCR v1.1 was used to align the clonotypes against IMGT TRBV, TRBD and TRBJ reference segments. Only V-J combinations with frequency above 0.0001, covering roughly 99% of repertoires, were analysed. The TCS score was defined as F50 (clonal expansion) divided by E x V (chaos), with BLOSUM62-based TCRdist calculated between CDR3 peptides within each V-J. Welch's t-statistics and random forest reduced some 510 V-J features to about 13, which were used in a naive Bayes classifier (R e1071). Thyroid-blood repertoire similarity was quantified with the Morisita-Horn index. The raw public reads went through TCRdb reprocessing: fastp at Q25, MiXCR clone calling, in-frame beta chains kept. One record per CDR3 amino acid sequence lists the most common genes and DNA. Clone size and V and J calls follow TCRdb, not the original study. The sample data list hundreds of thousands of distinct CDR3 sequences, and 45% of these were observed just once. About 7.2% of the sample is in the top ten clones.

The CDR3 has 9 amino acids, counting both end residues. Via the germline V gene, CDR1 is SQVTM and CDR2 ANQGSEA. The material sequenced was peripheral blood or thyroid tissue (not recorded which). Recombination joined TRBV29-1 with TRBJ2-5; TRBD1 is taken as the D call from the table, unchecked against the DNA. The TCR comes from an adult man with Graves' disease, either hyperthyroidism or ophthalmopathy (not recorded which). The CDR3 reads CSVWDSFGS.